The present T cell receptor (beta chain) was sequenced within a study of sequential checkpoint blockade in melanoma. For the study at large: Both treatment sequences were followed by maintenance nivolumab.

TCRdb keeps only in-frame clones here, not all; method: immunoSEQ multiplex PCR. This sample has approximately 12,000 clones; 60% to 80% occur once, and the top ten carry approximately 57%. Germline V lookup: CDR1 MNHNS, CDR2 SASEGT. The CDR3 totals 15 residues. Trimming cost V 5 bases and J 8 bases; bases outside gene matches: 8. Treatment denoted: randomized to nivolumab then ipilimumab (arm A) or the reverse (arm B). This clone has only a few counts. The chain combines TRBV6-1 with TRBJ2-1, with 11 bases fitting TRBD1. This clonotype was sampled from a human donor with melanoma. Sequencing used CD8+ T cells sorted from blood (inferred from file names), obtained from a patient given nivolumab and ipilimumab in sequence. The CDR3 sequence is CASSRGGQGADEQFF. The CDR3 DNA reads TGTGCCAGCAGTCGGGGAGGACAGGGGGCGGATGAGCAGTTCTTC.